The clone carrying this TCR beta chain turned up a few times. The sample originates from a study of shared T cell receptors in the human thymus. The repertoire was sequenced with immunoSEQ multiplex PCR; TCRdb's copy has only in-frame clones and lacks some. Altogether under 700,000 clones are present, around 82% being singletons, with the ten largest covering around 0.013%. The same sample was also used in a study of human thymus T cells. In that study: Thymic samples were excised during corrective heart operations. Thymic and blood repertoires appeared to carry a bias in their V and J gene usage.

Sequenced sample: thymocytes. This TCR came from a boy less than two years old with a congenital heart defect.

The CDR3 coding sequence is TGTGCCAGCAGTGAAGAGGGTGGGAGGGCCTACGAGCAGTACTTC. Translating gives CASSEEGGRAYEQYF. The chain is built from TRBV6-1 and TRBJ2-7, with 7 bases fitting TRBD2. V dropped 1 base and J dropped 2; count of bases not matched to a gene: 5. This CDR3 is 15 amino acids long. Germline V gene data show CDR1 as MNHNS and CDR2 as SASEGT.